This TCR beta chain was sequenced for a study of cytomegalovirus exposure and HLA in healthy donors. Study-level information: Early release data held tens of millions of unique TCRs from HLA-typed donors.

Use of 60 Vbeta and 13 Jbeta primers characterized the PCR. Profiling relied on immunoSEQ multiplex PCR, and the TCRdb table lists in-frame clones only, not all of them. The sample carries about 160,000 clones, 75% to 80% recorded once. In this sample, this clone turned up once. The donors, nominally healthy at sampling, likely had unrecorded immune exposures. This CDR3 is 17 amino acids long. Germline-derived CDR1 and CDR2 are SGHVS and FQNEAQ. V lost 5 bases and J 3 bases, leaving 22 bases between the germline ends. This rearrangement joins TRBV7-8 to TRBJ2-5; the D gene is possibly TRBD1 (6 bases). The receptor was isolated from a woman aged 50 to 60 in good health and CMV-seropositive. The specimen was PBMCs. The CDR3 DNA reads TGTGCCAGCAGCCAGGCACGCTATATAGGACAGAAAGAGACCCAGTACTTC. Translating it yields CASSQARYIGQKETQYF. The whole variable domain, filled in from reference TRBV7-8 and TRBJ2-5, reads GAGVSQSPRYKVAKRGQDVALRCDPISGHVSLFWYQQALGQGPEFLTYFQNEAQLDKSGLPSDRFFAERPEGSVSTLKIQRTQQEDSAVYLCASSQARYIGQKETQYFGPGTRLLVL.